One and the same sample provided the 3 T cell receptor beta chains below, sequenced in a study of breast tumors, draining lymph nodes, adjacent tissues. One entry per CDR3 protein results from TCRdb running MiXCR on the multiplex PCR reads. Here the sample spans over 100,000 distinct CDR3 sequences, 20% to 25% being singletons. The lymph nodes were axillary draining lymph nodes from breast cancer patients. Sequenced input: axillary lymph node tissue. These receptors were taken from a female donor with breast cancer. Some clones in this sample may be carry-over from other donors' samples.

This clonotype has ten or more counts. The chain is built from TRBV30 and TRBJ1-3; TRBD1 might be the D (5 bases). Trimming removed 0 bases at V and 0 bases at J, with 12 bases between. The CDR3 length is 16 residues. CDR1 is GTSNPN and CDR2 is SVGIG in the germline V gene (reference sequence). The CDR3 here is CAWSVRDFGSGNTIYF. CDR3 nucleotides: TGTGCCTGGAGTGTAAGGGACTTCGGCTCTGGAAACACCATATATTTT.

Of note for this clonotype: A much bigger clone sits one base away, suggesting this may be a read error. The chain combines TRBV7-3 with TRBJ2-3; 11 bases map to TRBD2. V dropped 2 bases and J dropped 5; count of bases not matched to a gene: 3. The length of the CDR3 is 15 residues. The V gene's germline CDR1 is SGHTA and CDR2 FQGTGA. The CDR3 protein is CASSLLAGGVDTQYF. CDR3 nucleotides: TGTGCCAGCAGCTTACTAGCGGGAGGTGTAGATACGCAGTATTTT. The full variable domain, its missing parts supplied by reference TRBV7-3 and TRBJ2-3, is GAGVSQTPSNKVTEKGKYVELRCDPISGHTALYWYRQSLGQGPEFLIYFQGTGAADDSGLPNDRFFAVRPEGSVSTLKIQRTERGDSAVYLCASSLLAGGVDTQYFGPGTRLTVL.

The sample holds many counts of this clonotype. The chain has TRBV5-1 and TRBJ2-5, with 7 bases identical to TRBD1. The CDR3 totals 14 residues. V dropped 0 bases and J dropped 5; count of bases not matched to a gene: 4. Germline CDR1 and CDR2: SGHRS and YFSETQ. The CDR3 DNA reads TGCGCCAGCAGCTTGGAAGGGGGCGCGGAGACCCAGTACTTC. It specifies CASSLEGGAETQYF. The full variable domain, its missing parts supplied by reference TRBV5-1 and TRBJ2-5, is KAGVTQTPRYLIKTRGQQVTLSCSPISGHRSVSWYQQTPGQGLQFLFEYFSETQRNKGNFPGRFSGRQFSNSRSEMNVSTLELGDSALYLCASSLEGGAETQYFGPGTRLLVL.